The TCR beta chain described here comes from a study of T cell responses to AZD1222 COVID-19 vaccine. Whole-study results and caveats: Only a handful of AZD1222 recipients were seropositive at baseline. The study found Spike-specific TCR breadth and depth rose after two AZD1222 doses. The sample set comprised mostly white British donors with more females, and clonal diversity was possibly underestimated.

Details on this clone: Antigen unknown.

The assay was immunoSEQ multiplex PCR, and TCRdb's table has in-frame clones only and misses some. Among roughly 150,000 clones listed, 90% to 95% were seen once. Germline values: CDR1 MNHEY, CDR2 SVGAGI. This CDR3 region has 13 residues. V lost 7 bases and J lost 1, with 10 bases in between. The source of this sequence is an adult in good health. Specimen: peripheral blood, collected on day 0 of AZD1222 vaccination. The V and J genes are TRBV6-5 and TRBJ1-1; D uncertain. The chain's CDR3 is CASTPTENTEAFF. In DNA form, the CDR3 reads TGTGCCAGCACCCCTACGGAGAACACTGAAGCTTTCTTT.